This T cell receptor (beta chain) derives from a study of cytomegalovirus exposure and HLA in healthy donors. Study overall: Within an early data release were 85 million or so unique TCRs drawn from HLA-typed donors.

The sample holds one count of this clone. PCR primers comprised 60 Vbeta and 13 Jbeta primers. Using immunoSEQ multiplex PCR, the repertoire was profiled, and TCRdb retains in-frame clones only, with some absent. The data show around 68,000 clones, around 75% seen once. J was trimmed by 7 bases and V by 4 bases; bases with no gene match: 6. Germline values: CDR1 SGHDT, CDR2 YYEEEE. The CDR3 runs 14 residues. The chain employs TRBV5-6 and TRBJ1-5; 9 bases agree with TRBD1. The TCR comes from a woman aged 30 to 39 in good health and CMV-seropositive. The sequenced material came from PBMCs. The CDR3: CASSKTGGWQPQHF. The CDR3 DNA reads as TGTGCCAGCAGCAAGACAGGGGGGTGGCAGCCCCAGCATTTT.